This TCR beta chain is from a study of PD-1 blockade in classical Hodgkin lymphoma. Every patient experienced relapse after autologous stem cell transplantation, and brentuximab vedotin exposure varied. Complete response, partial response or progressive disease made up the best responses. Sequencing used immunoSEQ multiplex PCR; TCRdb keeps in-frame clones, though not all of them. The sample shows approximately 14,000 clones, 70% to 90% of them seen only once. Trimming cost V 4 bases and J 2 bases, with 12 bases left between them. The CDR3 loop spans 15 amino acids. In germline, CDR1 is SGHRS, CDR2 YFSETQ. General study points: Individuals initiating nivolumab under 1 year after ASCT were excluded. CD4+ but not CD8+ TCR diversity rose significantly by C4D1. Newly diagnosed patients were reported to start with lower TCR diversity than healthy donors.

The table lists this clone with a few counts. The antigen is unknown. The sequence was obtained from a human donor with classical Hodgkin lymphoma. Sequenced here: peripheral blood mononuclear cells (PBMCs), sampled at baseline. V gene TRBV5-1 combines with J gene TRBJ2-2; D possibly matches TRBD1 or TRBD2 (6 bases each). CDR3 region: CASSPGGRNTGELFF. In DNA, the CDR3 is TGCGCCAGCAGCCCCGGGGGCCGAAACACCGGGGAGCTGTTTTTT.